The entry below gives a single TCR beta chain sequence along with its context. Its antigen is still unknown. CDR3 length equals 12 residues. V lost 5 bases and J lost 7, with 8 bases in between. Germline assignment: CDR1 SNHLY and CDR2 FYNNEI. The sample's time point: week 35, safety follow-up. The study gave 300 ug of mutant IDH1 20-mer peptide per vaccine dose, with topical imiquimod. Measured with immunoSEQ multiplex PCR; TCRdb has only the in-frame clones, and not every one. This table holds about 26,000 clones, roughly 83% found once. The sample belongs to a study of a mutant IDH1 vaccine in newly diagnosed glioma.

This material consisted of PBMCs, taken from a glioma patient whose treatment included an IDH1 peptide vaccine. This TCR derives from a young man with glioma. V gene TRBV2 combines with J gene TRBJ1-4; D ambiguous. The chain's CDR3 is CASSTRPEKLFF. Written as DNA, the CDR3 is TGTGCCAGCAGTACGCGGCCTGAAAAACTGTTTTTT.